Described below is a single TCR beta chain sequence and its context. Its antigen is not identified. This record belongs to a study of CD8+ T cells in alopecia areata. Turning to the study itself: Oral tofacitinib, 5 to 10 mg twice daily, was given in an open-label trial.

Notes on the study in general: Affected scalp, especially in alopecia totalis/universalis, had a higher clonality than normal scalp did. Scalp samples also contribute reads from the resident alphabeta T cells found in normal skin. In blood and scalp, many expanded lesional clones persisted during tofacitinib.

Specified treatment: oral pan-JAK inhibitor, 5-10 mg twice daily. Following RNA extraction, reverse transcription yielded cDNA that acted as the sequencing template. Measured with immunoSEQ multiplex PCR; TCRdb has only the in-frame clones, and not every one. Here the sample spans 35,000 to 45,000 clones, over 85% being singletons. The material sequenced was CD8+ T cells sorted from blood, taken at week 24, from a patient treated with tofacitinib. The receptor comes from a human donor with alopecia areata.

The CDR3 nucleotides are TGTGCCAGCAGTTTACGGGGACAGGGTGCATACGAGCAGTACTTC. It specifies CASSLRGQGAYEQYF. The chain employs TRBV27 and TRBJ2-7, with 9 bases fitting TRBD1. J lost 4 bases, V lost 2 bases, and 6 bases had no gene match. The CDR3 spans 15 residues. Per germline, CDR1 MNHEY and CDR2 SMNVEV (reference sequence).